What follows describes a single TCR beta chain. This sample stems from a study of blood T cell repertoires in COVID-19. Across the study: From the United States, Italy and Spain came samples of acute and convalescent COVID-19. PBMCs, B-cell-depleted T cells, or T cells provided the cDNA or gDNA that made up the material.

Germline V gene data show CDR1 as SGHKS and CDR2 as YYEKEE (reference sequence). With 4 bases removed from V and 3 bases from J, the gap between germline ends came to 16 bases. This CDR3 contains 15 residues. Authors' analysis steps: Reference gene primer amplification gave nucleated cell count estimates. The table came from immunoSEQ multiplex PCR; TCRdb's copy has only in-frame clones and leaves some out. That table furnishes V, J and clone size, whereas the DNA furnished D and trimming. This table has roughly 280,000 clones, around 80% appearing once. The source material was peripheral blood. The chain is built from TRBV5-5 and TRBJ2-5; D is possibly TRBD1 (6 bases). This TCR was sampled from a man in his 60s with acute or convalescent COVID-19. This CDR3 is CASSPLNQGKETQYF. The CDR3 DNA reads TGTGCCAGCAGCCCCTTAAACCAGGGGAAAGAGACCCAGTACTTC.